This passage covers 16 T cell receptor beta chains from one sample sequenced in a study of blood T cell repertoires in COVID-19. Profiled with immunoSEQ multiplex PCR; TCRdb holds only in-frame clones, not every one. The sample yields over 200,000 clones, about 90% seen once. Sequencing was performed on peripheral blood. Every receptor here comes from a man aged 40-50 years with active or convalescent COVID-19.

V usage is TRBV18 and J usage is TRBJ1-1; TRBD1 matches at 7 bases. The CDR3 is 15 residues long. V was pared by 3 bases and J by 6 bases, with 10 bases of the junction left unmatched. CDR1 is KGHSH and CDR2 is LQKENI in the germline V gene. This chain's CDR3 is CASSPYSGGTAEAFF. The CDR3 DNA follows: TGTGCCAGCTCACCGTACTCAGGCGGGACAGCTGAAGCTTTCTTT.

The chain links TRBV4-1 to TRBJ2-7; 9 bases fit TRBD2. The V gene end was trimmed by 1 base and the J gene end by 2 bases; junction bases not matched to a gene: 12. Germline V gene lookup returns CDR1 MGHRA and CDR2 YSYEKL. The CDR3 extends over 18 amino acids. The CDR3 sequence: CASSQAFPAGGGPYEQYF. In nucleotides, the CDR3 is TGCGCCAGCAGCCAAGCTTTTCCAGCGGGAGGAGGCCCCTACGAGCAGTACTTC.

Here the CDR3 reads CSVERTPNTEAFF. For the CDR3, the DNA is TGCAGCGTTGAAAGGACTCCGAACACTGAAGCTTTCTTT. The chain combines TRBV29-1 with TRBJ1-1, with D uncertain. The CDR3 extends over 13 amino acids. V shed 2 bases and J shed 1 base, with 8 bases lying between them. Germline CDR1 and CDR2: SQVTM and ANQGSEA.

The V call is TRBV12-3 or TRBV12-4, the J call TRBJ2-2; D is possibly TRBD2 (5 bases). Trimming cost V 4 bases and J 9 bases, with 12 bases left between them. The CDR3 consists of 13 residues. The CDR3 is CASSSPWERELFF. The CDR3 nucleotides read TGTGCCAGCAGTTCCCCGTGGGAGAGGGAGCTGTTTTTT.

The chain combines TRBV28 with TRBJ1-2, with D possibly matching TRBD1 (5 bases). The CDR3 has 13 residues. The germline gives CDR1 MDHEN, CDR2 SYDVKM. Trimming pared 7 bases from V and 2 bases from J, leaving 11 bases between. The CDR3 region is CASTTGQNYGYTF. DNA for the CDR3: TGTGCCAGCACCACTGGACAAAACTATGGCTACACCTTC.

V usage is TRBV4-2 and J usage is TRBJ2-5, with 9 bases identical to TRBD2. CDR1 is LGHNA and CDR2 is YNFKEQ in the germline V gene. With 1 base clipped from V and 4 bases from J, the junction kept 10 bases outside the gene matches. The CDR3 has 17 residues. CDR3 coding DNA: TGTGCCAGCAGCCAAGGTAGCGGGGGATTGAGCGGAGAGACCCAGTACTTC. Translating gives CASSQGSGGLSGETQYF.

The chain carries TRBV11-2 and TRBJ2-7, with D perhaps matching TRBD1 (5 bases). CDR3 size: 16 residues. Germline V CDR1 and CDR2: SGHAT, FQNNGV. Between the trimmed V and J ends, which lost 4 bases and 4 bases, there was a span of 20 bases. In nucleotides, the CDR3 is TGTGCCAGCAGCTCCGACCCTCTTTCAGGGTCGTACGAGCAGTACTTC. Translation gives CASSSDPLSGSYEQYF. Full variable domain (rest looked up from reference TRBV11-2 and TRBJ2-7): EAGVAQSPRYKIIEKRQSVAFWCNPISGHATLYWYQQILGQGPKLLIQFQNNGVVDDSQLPKDRFSAERLKGVDSTLKIQPAKLEDSAVYLCASSSDPLSGSYEQYFGPGTRLTVT.

The chain is built from TRBV11-1 and TRBJ1-4; 8 nucleotides agree with TRBD1. The junction had 10 bases not matched to a gene; V was cut back by 5 bases and J by 8 bases. Germline V gene sequence: CDR1 SGHAT, CDR2 FQDESV (reference sequence). The CDR3 length is 15 residues. CDR3 region: CASSTHQGAREKLFF. The CDR3 DNA sequence: TGTGCCAGCAGCACTCATCAGGGGGCGCGGGAAAAACTGTTTTTT.

The chain uses TRBV5-4 and TRBJ2-2; tentative D call: TRBD2 (5 bases). Trimming pared 4 bases from V and 1 base from J, leaving 14 bases between. Per germline, CDR1 SGHNT and CDR2 YYREEE (reference sequence). The CDR3 sequence is 16 residues long. CDR3 sequence (DNA): TGTGCCAGCAGCCTAACCGGACTGATGAACACCGGGGAGCTGTTTTTT. Translating it yields CASSLTGLMNTGELFF.

The chain employs TRBV28 and TRBJ1-3; 10 bases line up with TRBD1. Germline V gene data show CDR1 as MDHEN and CDR2 as SYDVKM. The CDR3 contains 15 residues. V shed 5 bases and J 7 bases; nucleotides not matched to a gene: 8. CDR3 sequence reads: CASSGGTGVRNTIYF. The CDR3 DNA reads TGTGCCAGCAGTGGGGGGACAGGGGTAAGGAACACCATATATTTT.

This clone was found a few times. The V and J genes are TRBV27 and TRBJ2-7; 10 nucleotides align to TRBD1. The V and J ends lost 4 bases and 2 bases, in that order; junction bases with no gene match: 5. CDR3 size: 15 residues. The germline CDR1 and CDR2 sequences are MNHEY and SMNVEV (reference sequence). CDR3 nucleotide sequence: TGTGCCAGCAGTTGGGGACAGGGGTTAACCTACGAGCAGTACTTC. This sequence encodes CASSWGQGLTYEQYF.

V is TRBV7-3 and J is TRBJ2-1, with D perhaps matching TRBD1 (5 bases). The V and J ends lost 5 bases and 10 bases respectively, with 15 bases between them. Germline CDR1 is SGHTA and CDR2 is FQGTGA. CDR3 length equals 13 residues. CDR3 DNA sequence: TGTGCCAGCAGCCCAGGGCCCTCCGGGGAGCAGTTCTTC. It encodes CASSPGPSGEQFF.

The chain is built from TRBV28 and TRBJ1-3; D perhaps matches TRBD1 (5 bases). Germline V gene lookup returns CDR1 MDHEN and CDR2 SYDVKM. This CDR3 is built from 13 residues. Trimming removed 5 bases at V and 8 bases at J, with 13 bases between. This CDR3 is CASSLQAQDTIYF. CDR3 in DNA: TGTGCCAGCAGTCTACAGGCTCAGGACACCATATATTTT.

This chain connects TRBV16 to TRBJ1-4, with D tentatively TRBD1 (5 bases). The CDR3 sequence is 15 residues long. In germline, CDR1 is KGHSY, CDR2 FQNENV. Trimming shortened V by 5 bases and J by 5 bases, and 15 bases separated the two germline ends. As DNA, the CDR3 is TGTGCCAGCAGCGCCCCCGGGACTAAGAATGAAAAACTGTTTTTT. As protein: CASSAPGTKNEKLFF.

This rearrangement joins TRBV6-5 to TRBJ1-4; D unclear. In germline, CDR1 is MNHEY, CDR2 SVGAGI. V lost 2 bases to trimming and J lost 7 bases, with 17 bases between them. The CDR3 sequence is 16 residues long. CDR3 amino acids: CASSYPRSATGEKLFF. CDR3 coding DNA: TGTGCCAGCAGTTACCCGAGGTCTGCCACGGGTGAAAAACTGTTTTTT.

CDR3 loop: CATEDRADGAEAFF. CDR3 nucleotide sequence: TGTGCCACGGAGGACAGGGCGGACGGCGCTGAAGCTTTCTTT. The chain couples TRBV2 to TRBJ1-1; the match to TRBD1 covers 8 bases. The CDR3 is 14 amino acids. The germline CDR1 and CDR2 sequences are SNHLY and FYNNEI. V dropped 10 bases and J dropped 6; count of bases not matched to a gene: 13.